This paragraph covers one T cell receptor (beta chain) sequence. The entry originates in a study of blood T cell repertoires in COVID-19. TCRdb's copy holds only in-frame clones and misses some; the assay was immunoSEQ multiplex PCR. Found here are 84,000 or so clones, around four fifths of them singletons; the top ten hold 9.9%. The germline V gene has CDR1 KGHDR and CDR2 SFDVKD. V dropped 6 bases and J dropped 4; count of bases not matched to a gene: 14. The CDR3 sequence is 17 residues long. This sequence was found in a human donor in a cohort sampled during active COVID-19. This chain connects TRBV24-1 to TRBJ2-3, with 8 bases that match TRBD1. The sequencing sample was made of peripheral blood. CDR3 in DNA: TGTGCCACCAGTCTACAAACGCAGGGGGCCGAGGCAGATACGCAGTATTTT. It translates to CATSLQTQGAEADTQYF.